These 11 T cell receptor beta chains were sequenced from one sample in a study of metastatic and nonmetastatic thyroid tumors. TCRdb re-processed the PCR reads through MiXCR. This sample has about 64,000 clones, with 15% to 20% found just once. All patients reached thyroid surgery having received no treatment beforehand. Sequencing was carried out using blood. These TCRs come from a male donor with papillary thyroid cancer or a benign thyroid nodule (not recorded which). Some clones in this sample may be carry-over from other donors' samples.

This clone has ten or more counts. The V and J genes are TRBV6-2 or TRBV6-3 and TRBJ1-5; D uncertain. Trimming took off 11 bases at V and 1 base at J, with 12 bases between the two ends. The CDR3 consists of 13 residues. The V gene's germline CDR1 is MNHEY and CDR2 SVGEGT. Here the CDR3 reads CASRENSNQPQHF. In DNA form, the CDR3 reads TGTGCCTCTCGAGAAAACAGCAATCAGCCCCAGCATTTT.

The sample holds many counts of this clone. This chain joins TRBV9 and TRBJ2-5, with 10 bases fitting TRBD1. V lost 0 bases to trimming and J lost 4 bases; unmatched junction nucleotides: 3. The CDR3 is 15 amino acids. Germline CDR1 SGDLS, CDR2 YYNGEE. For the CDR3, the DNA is TGTGCCAGCAGCGTAGCTGACAGGGGGCGAGAGACCCAGTACTTC. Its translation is CASSVADRGRETQYF.

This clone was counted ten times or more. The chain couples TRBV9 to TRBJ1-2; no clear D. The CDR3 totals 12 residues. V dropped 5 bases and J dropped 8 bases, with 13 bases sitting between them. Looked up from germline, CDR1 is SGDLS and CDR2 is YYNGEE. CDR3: CASRSELLGYTF. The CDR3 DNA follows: TGTGCCAGCAGGAGTGAGTTATTGGGCTACACCTTC.

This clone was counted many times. The DNA of the CDR3 is TGTGCCAGCAGCGCCGCTTCAGATACGCAGTATTTT. The encoded protein is CASSAASDTQYF. This sequence joins TRBV9 and TRBJ2-3, with D unresolved. Germline CDR1 reads SGDLS; CDR2 reads YYNGEE. The CDR3 loop spans 12 amino acids. Trimming left V 3 bases short and J 4 bases short, with 6 bases between.

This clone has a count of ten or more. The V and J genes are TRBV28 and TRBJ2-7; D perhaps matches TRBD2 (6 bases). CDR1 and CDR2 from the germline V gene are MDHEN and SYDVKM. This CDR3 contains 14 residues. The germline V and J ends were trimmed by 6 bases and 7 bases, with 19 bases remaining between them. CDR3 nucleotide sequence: TGTGCCAGCAGCCCTTTGGGAGGTCGGAAGGAGCAGTACTTC. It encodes CASSPLGGRKEQYF.

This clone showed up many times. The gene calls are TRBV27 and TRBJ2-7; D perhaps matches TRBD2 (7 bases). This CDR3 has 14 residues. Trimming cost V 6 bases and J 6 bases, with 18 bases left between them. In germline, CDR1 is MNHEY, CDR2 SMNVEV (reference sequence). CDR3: CASRSGGLPGEQYF. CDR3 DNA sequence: TGTGCCAGCAGGTCGGGGGGCCTTCCGGGCGAGCAGTACTTC.

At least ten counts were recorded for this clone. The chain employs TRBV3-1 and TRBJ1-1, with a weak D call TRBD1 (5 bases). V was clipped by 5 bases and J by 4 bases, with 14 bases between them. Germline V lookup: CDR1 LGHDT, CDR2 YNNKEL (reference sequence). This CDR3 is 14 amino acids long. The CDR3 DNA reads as TGTGCCAGCAGCTCCGAGCAGGGTAGCACTGAAGCTTTCTTT. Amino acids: CASSSEQGSTEAFF.

The CDR3 loop reads CASSHTGSSYGYTF. Here the CDR3 DNA reads TGTGCCAGCAGCCATACAGGCTCTAGCTATGGCTACACCTTC. J is TRBJ1-2 and V is TRBV3-1, with D possibly matching TRBD1 (5 bases). The length of the CDR3 is 14 residues. The V gene lost 3 bases and the J gene lost 4 bases, with 12 bases spanning the gap. Per the germline V gene, CDR1 is LGHDT and CDR2 is YNNKEL (reference sequence).

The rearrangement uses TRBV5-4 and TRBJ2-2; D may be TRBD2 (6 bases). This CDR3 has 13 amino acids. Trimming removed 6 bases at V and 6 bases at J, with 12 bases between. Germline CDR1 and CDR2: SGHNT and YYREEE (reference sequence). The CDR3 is CASTSWGAGELFF. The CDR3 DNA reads TGTGCCAGCACCTCATGGGGGGCCGGGGAGCTGTTTTTT.

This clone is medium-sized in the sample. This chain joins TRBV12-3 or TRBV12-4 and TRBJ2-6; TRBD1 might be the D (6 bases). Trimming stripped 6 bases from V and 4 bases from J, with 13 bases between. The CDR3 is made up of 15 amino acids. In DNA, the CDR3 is TGTGCCAGCAGAACCACAGGGTTCGGGGCCAACGTCCTGACTTTC. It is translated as CASRTTGFGANVLTF.

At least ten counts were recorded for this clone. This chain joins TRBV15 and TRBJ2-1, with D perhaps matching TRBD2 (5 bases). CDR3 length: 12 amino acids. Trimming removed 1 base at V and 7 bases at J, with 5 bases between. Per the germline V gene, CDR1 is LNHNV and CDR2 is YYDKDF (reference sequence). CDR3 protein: CATSRGENEQFF. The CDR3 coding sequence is TGTGCCACCAGCAGAGGGGAGAATGAGCAGTTCTTC.